A selection of T cell receptor beta chains follows, all from one sample in a study of shared clonotypes between healthy human individuals. This table comes from immunoSEQ multiplex PCR, and its TCRdb copy is limited to in-frame clones, with some not included. The sample has 950,000 to 1,100,000 clones; approximately 80% are singletons. Sequencing input: memory CD4+ T cells from PBMCs. These TCRs come from a man younger than 35 in good health. Some clones in this sample may be carry-over from other donors' samples. Each CDR3 is given with its conserved first and last residue.

>TRBJ2-5|TRBV5-1
CASSPGTGPQETQYF
>TRBJ1-5|TRBV6-6
CASQGDRQPQHF
>TRBJ2-6|TRBV5-1
CASREVGANVLTF
>TRBJ2-7|TRBV12-1
CASTAGDKNCYEQYF
>TRBJ1-1|TRBV15
CATSPGGMNTEAFF
>TRBJ1-1|TRBV6-6
CATGGNMNTEAFF
>TRBJ2-1|TRBV28
CASSQLQVRIEQFF
>TRBJ2-5|TRBV6-6
CASNPGTGRQETQYF
>TRBJ1-3|TRBV6-1
CASSETRGLRGGNTIYF
>TRBJ2-7|TRBV7-2
CASSLDAGGAYEQYF
>TRBJ2-1|TRBV6-6
CASSYSNRVGQFF
>TRBJ2-7|TRBV7-3
CASSVGGDYEQYF
>TRBJ2-5|TRBV29-1
CSVEDPGQGVETQYF
>TRBJ2-1|TRBV20-1
CSAQDHNEQFF
>TRBJ2-3|TRBV5-1
CASNLAVKGDTQYF
>TRBJ2-5|TRBV28
CASSFRTSSLKTQYF
>TRBJ2-5|TRBV20-1
CSARGSETQYF
>TRBJ2-7|TRBV7-2
CASSPSWGTSYEQYF
>TRBJ2-7|TRBV6-5
CASSLYAGSYEQYF
>TRBJ2-3|TRBV19
CASSDRGGKDTQYF
>TRBJ1-4|TRBV29-1
CSVGTGTTEKLFF
>TRBJ2-3|TRBV6-1
CASNSPRGADTQYF
>TRBJ2-6|TRBV5-6
CASFSTGANVLTF
>TRBJ2-3|TRBV2
CASNSATDTQYF
>TRBJ2-3|TRBV28
CASSQGGSEDTQYF
>TRBJ2-4|TRBV18
CASSPGGQGLAKNIQYF
>TRBJ2-1|TRBV27
CASRQTGYNEQFF
>TRBJ2-5|TRBV5-1
CASSLEGLETQYF
>TRBJ2-7|TRBV5-1
CASSLKGQSSYEQYF
>TRBJ2-3|TRBV6-5
CASSPWTSTDTQYF
>TRBJ2-7|TRBV5-5
CASSLSIGYEQYF
>TRBJ2-3|TRBV19
CASSPLRLADTDTQYF
>TRBJ2-5|TRBV10-3
CAISTSGSVETQYF
>TRBJ1-2|TRBV9
CASSPRPMEQDSSGYTF
>TRBJ2-7|TRBV18
CASSPQGDTYEQYF
>TRBJ1-2|TRBV6-5
CASSYRGGYTF
>TRBJ1-5|TRBV28
CASSSQGVAGTGPQHF
>TRBJ2-1|TRBV29-1
CSVEGDGNSYNEQFF
>TRBJ2-1|TRBV2
CASSGTRLATYNEQFF
>TRBJ2-3|TRBV5-1
CASSNSWEGPADTQYF
>TRBJ2-5|TRBV2
CASSPSGVPQETQYF
>TRBJ1-2|TRBV5-5
CASSRNRDGYTF
>TRBJ1-1|TRBV7-9
CASSSVGTLAFF
>TRBJ1-1|TRBV2
CASKLDSKSEAFF
>TRBJ2-5|TRBV7-7
CASSLGRAGQETQYF
>TRBJ2-7|TRBV7-3
CASSSWGGAVYEQYF